The clone carrying this T cell receptor beta chain came up once. Antigen specificity is unknown. Being one base from a much bigger clone, this may be a read error. This CDR3 fails to terminate in the conserved phenylalanine or tryptophan, so it likely reflects a read error. This record belongs to a study of regulatory T cells in long-lasting Graves disease. Study-wide background: By definition, persistent Graves' disease involved antithyroid drugs for over 5 years alongside positive TSH receptor antibodies.

Indicated time point: persistent/refractory GD, antithyroid drugs over 5 years with positive TRAb. Preparation of the TCR library used RNA extracted from PBMCs. Patients were from an endocrinology department in Xi'an, China. To make TCR beta libraries, researchers used iRepertoire HTBI primers and Arm-PCR of CDR3 regions. MiXCR was run by TCRdb on the multiplex PCR reads, yielding one entry per CDR3 protein. The table lists about half a million distinct CDR3 sequences, about 20% of them singletons. General study points: New patients shared fewer public clonotypes (roughly 1,000) than persistent patients did (roughly 2,500).

The TCR sequence derives from a female donor with Graves disease. The input for sequencing was peripheral blood mononuclear cells (PBMCs), taken when the disease was refractory, from a patient treated with antithyroid drugs.

CDR3 coding DNA: TGTGCCAGCACTTGGAGGGGCTCTGATAGAGCTTTCGTT. Its protein product is CASTWRGSDRAFV. The gene calls are TRBV28 and TRBJ1-1; the D gene is possibly TRBD1 (5 bases). The germline V gene encodes CDR1 MDHEN and CDR2 SYDVKM. The CDR3 length is 13 residues. Trimming removed 7 bases at V and 10 bases at J, with 19 bases between.